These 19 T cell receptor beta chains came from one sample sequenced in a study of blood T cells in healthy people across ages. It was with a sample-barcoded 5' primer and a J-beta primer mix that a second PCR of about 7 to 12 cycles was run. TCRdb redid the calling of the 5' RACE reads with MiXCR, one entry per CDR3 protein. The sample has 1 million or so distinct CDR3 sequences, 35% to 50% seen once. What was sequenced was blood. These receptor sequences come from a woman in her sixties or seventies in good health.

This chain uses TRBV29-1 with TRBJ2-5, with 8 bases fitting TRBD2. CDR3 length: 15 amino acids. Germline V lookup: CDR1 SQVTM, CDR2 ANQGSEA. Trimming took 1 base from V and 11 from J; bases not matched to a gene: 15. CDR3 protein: CSVEVGGGRMGEQYF. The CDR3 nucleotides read TGCAGCGTTGAAGTCGGAGGCGGGAGGATGGGTGAGCAGTACTTC.

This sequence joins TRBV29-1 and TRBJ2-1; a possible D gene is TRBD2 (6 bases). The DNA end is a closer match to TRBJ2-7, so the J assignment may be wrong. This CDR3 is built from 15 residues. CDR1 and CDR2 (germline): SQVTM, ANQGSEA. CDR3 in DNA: TGCAGCGTTGCGGGGGAATCGAGCTCCTACAATGAGCAGTACTTC. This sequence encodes CSVAGESSSYNEQYF.

CDR3 amino acids: CASSLEISNQPQHF. CDR3 nucleotides: TGTGCCAGCAGCTTAGAAATCAGCAATCAGCCCCAGCATTTT. The rearrangement joins TRBV7-9 to TRBJ1-5; D gene unclear. In germline, CDR1 is SEHNR, CDR2 FQNEAQ (reference sequence). The CDR3 is made up of 14 amino acids. V lost 1 base and J lost 1, with 5 bases in between.

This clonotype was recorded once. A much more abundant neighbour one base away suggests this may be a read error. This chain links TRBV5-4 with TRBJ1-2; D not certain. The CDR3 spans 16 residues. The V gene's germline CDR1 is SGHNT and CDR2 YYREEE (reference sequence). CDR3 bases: TGTGCCAGCAGCTCCACACGACAATCTCCTAACTATGACTACACCTTC. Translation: CASSSTRQSPNYDYTF.

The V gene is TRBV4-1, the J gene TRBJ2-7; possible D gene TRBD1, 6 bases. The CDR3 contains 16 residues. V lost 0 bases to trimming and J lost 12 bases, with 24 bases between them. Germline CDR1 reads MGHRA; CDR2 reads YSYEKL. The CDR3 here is CASSQDLQGYQETPYF. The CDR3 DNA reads TGCGCCAGCAGCCAAGATCTACAGGGTTACCAAGAGACCCCGTACTTC.

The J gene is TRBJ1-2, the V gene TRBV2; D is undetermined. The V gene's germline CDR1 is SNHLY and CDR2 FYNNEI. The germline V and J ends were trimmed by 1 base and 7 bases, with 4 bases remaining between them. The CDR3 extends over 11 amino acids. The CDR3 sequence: CASSEEGGYTF. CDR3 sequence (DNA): TGTGCCAGCAGTGAAGAGGGTGGCTACACCTTC.

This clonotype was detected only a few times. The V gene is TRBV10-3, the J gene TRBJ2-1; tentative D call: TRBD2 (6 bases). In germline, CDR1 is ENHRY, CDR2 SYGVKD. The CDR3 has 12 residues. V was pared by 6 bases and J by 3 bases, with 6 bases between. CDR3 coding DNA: TGTGCCATCAGGGACTACTACAATGAGCAGTTCTTC. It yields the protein CAIRDYYNEQFF.

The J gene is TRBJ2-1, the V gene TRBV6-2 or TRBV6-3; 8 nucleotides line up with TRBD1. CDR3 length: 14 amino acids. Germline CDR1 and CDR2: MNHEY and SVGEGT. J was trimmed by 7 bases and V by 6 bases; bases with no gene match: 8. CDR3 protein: CASSLTWTGNEQFF. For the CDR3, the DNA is TGTGCCAGCAGCCTCACCTGGACAGGGAATGAGCAGTTCTTC.

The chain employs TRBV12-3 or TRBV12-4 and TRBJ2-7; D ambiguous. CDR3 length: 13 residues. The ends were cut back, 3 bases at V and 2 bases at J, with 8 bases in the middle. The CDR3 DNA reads TGTGCCAGCAGTTTTGACACCACCTACGAGCAGTACTTC. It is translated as CASSFDTTYEQYF.

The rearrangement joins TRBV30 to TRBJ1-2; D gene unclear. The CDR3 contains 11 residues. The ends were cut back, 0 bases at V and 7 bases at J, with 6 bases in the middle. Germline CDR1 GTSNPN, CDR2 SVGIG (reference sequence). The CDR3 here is CAWSVSSGYTF. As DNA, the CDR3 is TGTGCCTGGAGTGTTTCGAGTGGCTACACCTTC.

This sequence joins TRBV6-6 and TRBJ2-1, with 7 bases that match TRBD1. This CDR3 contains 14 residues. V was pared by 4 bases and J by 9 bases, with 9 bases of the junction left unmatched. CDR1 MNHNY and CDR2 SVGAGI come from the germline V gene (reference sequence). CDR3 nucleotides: TGTGCCAGCAGTTGGGACAGAACCTTGTCTGAGCAGTTCTTC. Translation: CASSWDRTLSEQFF.

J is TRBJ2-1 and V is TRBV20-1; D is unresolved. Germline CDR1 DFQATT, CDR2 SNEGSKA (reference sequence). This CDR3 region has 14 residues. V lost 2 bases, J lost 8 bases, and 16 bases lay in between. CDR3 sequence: CSARSGETIDEQFF. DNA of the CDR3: TGCAGTGCTAGATCAGGCGAAACTATTGATGAGCAGTTCTTC.

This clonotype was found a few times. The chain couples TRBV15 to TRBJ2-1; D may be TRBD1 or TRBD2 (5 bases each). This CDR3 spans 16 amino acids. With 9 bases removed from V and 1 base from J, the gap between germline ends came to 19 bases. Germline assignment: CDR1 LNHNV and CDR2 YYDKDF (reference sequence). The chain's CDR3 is CATNHRDASSYNEQFF. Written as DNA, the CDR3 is TGTGCCACAAATCACCGGGACGCATCATCCTACAATGAGCAGTTCTTC.

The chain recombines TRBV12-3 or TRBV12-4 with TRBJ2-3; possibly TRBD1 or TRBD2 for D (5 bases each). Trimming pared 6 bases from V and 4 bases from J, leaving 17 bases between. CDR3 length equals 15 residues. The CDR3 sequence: CASSKGRRSSDTQYF. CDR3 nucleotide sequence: TGTGCCAGCAGCAAGGGGAGAAGAAGTTCAGATACGCAGTATTTT.

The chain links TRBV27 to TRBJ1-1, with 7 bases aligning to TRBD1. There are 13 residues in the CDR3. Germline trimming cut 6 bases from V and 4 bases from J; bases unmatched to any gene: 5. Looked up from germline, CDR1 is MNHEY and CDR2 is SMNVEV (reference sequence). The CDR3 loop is CASRGNRGTEAFF. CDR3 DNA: TGTGCCAGCAGAGGCAACAGGGGCACTGAAGCTTTCTTT.

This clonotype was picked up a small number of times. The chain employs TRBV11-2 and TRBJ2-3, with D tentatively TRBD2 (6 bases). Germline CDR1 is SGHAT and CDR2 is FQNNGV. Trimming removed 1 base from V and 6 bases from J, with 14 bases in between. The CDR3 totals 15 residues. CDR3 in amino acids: CASSLGGAGFDTQYF. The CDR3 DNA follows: TGTGCCAGCAGCTTAGGCGGGGCAGGGTTTGATACGCAGTATTTT. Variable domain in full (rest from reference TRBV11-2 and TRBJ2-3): EAGVAQSPRYKIIEKRQSVAFWCNPISGHATLYWYQQILGQGPKLLIQFQNNGVVDDSQLPKDRFSAERLKGVDSTLKIQPAKLEDSAVYLCASSLGGAGFDTQYFGPGTRLTVL.

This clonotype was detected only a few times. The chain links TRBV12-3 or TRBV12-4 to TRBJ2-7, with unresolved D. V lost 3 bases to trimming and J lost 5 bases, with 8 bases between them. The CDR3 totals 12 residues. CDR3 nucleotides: TGTGCCAGCAGTTTCTGGAGTAACGAGCAGTACTTC. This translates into CASSFWSNEQYF.

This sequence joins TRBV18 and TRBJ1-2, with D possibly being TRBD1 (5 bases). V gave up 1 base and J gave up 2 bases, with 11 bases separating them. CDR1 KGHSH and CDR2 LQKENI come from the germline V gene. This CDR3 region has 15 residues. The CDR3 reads CASSPREGSNYGYTF. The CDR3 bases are TGTGCCAGCTCACCACGGGAGGGGTCGAACTATGGCTACACCTTC.

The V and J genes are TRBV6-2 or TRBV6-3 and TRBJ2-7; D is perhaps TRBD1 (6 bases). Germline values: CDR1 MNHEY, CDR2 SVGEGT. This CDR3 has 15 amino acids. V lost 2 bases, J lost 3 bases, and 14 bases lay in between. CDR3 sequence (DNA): TGTGCCAGCAGTTACCCTCCGACAGGTATCTACGAGCAGTACTTC. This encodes CASSYPPTGIYEQYF.